One and the same sample provided the 9 T cell receptor beta chains below, sequenced in a study of blood T cells in healthy people across ages. Then a second PCR, running about 6 to 12 cycles, was carried out with a sample-barcoded 5' primer and a J-beta primer mix. Each CDR3 protein is one row after TCRdb ran MiXCR on the 5' RACE reads. The table shows about 800,000 distinct CDR3 sequences, with 58% occurring only once. Sequenced sample: blood. The receptors were sampled from a man aged 25 to 40 in good health.

This chain's CDR3 is CATAPGTSRNNEQFF. Written as DNA, the CDR3 is TGTGCCACTGCGCCGGGGACTAGCAGAAACAATGAGCAGTTCTTC. This chain uses TRBV15 with TRBJ2-1; 9 nucleotides line up with TRBD2. Trimming removed 9 bases from V and 5 bases from J; junction bases left unmatched: 11. This CDR3 has 15 residues. Germline loops: CDR1 LNHNV, CDR2 YYDKDF (reference sequence).

Only a few counts were recorded for this clonotype. The rearrangement uses TRBV7-9 and TRBJ1-2; 7 positions match TRBD1. This CDR3 is built from 17 residues. The V gene's germline CDR1 is SEHNR and CDR2 FQNEAQ (reference sequence). Trimming cost V 5 bases and J 4 bases; bases outside gene matches: 16. The CDR3, as DNA: TGTGCCAGCAGCCACCCACCCCGGACAGGTTTAACCTATGGCTACACCTTC. Translating it yields CASSHPPRTGLTYGYTF.

V is TRBV29-1 and J is TRBJ2-1; TRBD2 aligns across 12 bases. V was pared by 6 bases and J by 4 bases, with 10 bases of the junction left unmatched. CDR1 is SQVTM and CDR2 is ANQGSEA in the germline V gene. This CDR3 contains 16 residues. This CDR3 reads CSVLGLAGMGYNEQFF. The CDR3 DNA follows: TGCAGCGTCCTCGGACTAGCGGGAATGGGATACAATGAGCAGTTCTTC.

The V and J genes are TRBV6-5 and TRBJ1-1; tentatively, D is TRBD1 (5 bases). CDR1 is MNHEY, CDR2 SVGAGI, per germline. This CDR3 has 12 amino acids. Trimming shortened V by 7 bases and J by 4 bases, and 10 bases separated the two germline ends. The CDR3 sequence is CASTRAGTEAFF. The CDR3 DNA sequence: TGTGCCAGCACCAGGGCGGGCACTGAAGCTTTCTTT.

The chain links TRBV7-9 to TRBJ1-5, with D perhaps TRBD1 (5 bases). Germline CDR1 reads SEHNR; CDR2 reads FQNEAQ (reference sequence). The V and J ends lost 6 bases and 8 bases respectively, with 14 bases between them. The CDR3 loop spans 13 amino acids. The CDR3 region has the DNA TGTGCCAGCAGTAAGCCTCCGGGGGAGCCCCAGCATTTT. Translation gives CASSKPPGEPQHF.

The V call is TRBV6-2 or TRBV6-3, the J call TRBJ2-5; D uncertain. With 2 bases removed from V and 5 bases from J, the gap between germline ends came to 12 bases. CDR1 is MNHEY and CDR2 is SVGEGT in the germline V gene. The CDR3 covers 14 residues. DNA of the CDR3: TGTGCCAGCAGTTACCCGATGGGCAGGGAGACCCAGTACTTC. Translated: CASSYPMGRETQYF.

Remarks on this clonotype: The junction differs from germline at one of its ends, possibly a read error. The V call is TRBV7-9, the J call TRBJ2-7; D uncertain. The DNA end lines up better with TRBJ2-5; the J call may be wrong. CDR1 and CDR2 from the germline V gene are SEHNR and FQNEAQ (reference sequence). The CDR3 totals 12 residues. The CDR3: CSSSSIGATQYF. DNA of the CDR3: TGTTCCAGCAGCTCGATCGGAGCGACCCAGTACTTC.

This clonotype was seen only a few times. V and J are TRBV20-1 and TRBJ2-4, with D possibly called TRBD1 or TRBD2 (5 bases each). CDR3 size: 11 residues. Germline loops: CDR1 DFQATT, CDR2 SNEGSKA (reference sequence). Trimming pared 6 bases from V and 8 bases from J, leaving 11 bases between. The CDR3 DNA sequence: TGCAGTGCGGGGGAGTGGGACATTCAGTACTTC. It codes for CSAGEWDIQYF.

The chain employs TRBV5-1 and TRBJ2-1; 7 bases agree with TRBD2. The CDR3 sequence is 15 residues long. In germline, CDR1 is SGHRS, CDR2 YFSETQ. J gave up 8 bases and V 4 bases, and 12 bases lay outside the gene matches. The CDR3 DNA follows: TGCGCCAGCAGCGAGGGACCGACGGGAGGCGATGAGCAGTTCTTC. This encodes CASSEGPTGGDEQFF.